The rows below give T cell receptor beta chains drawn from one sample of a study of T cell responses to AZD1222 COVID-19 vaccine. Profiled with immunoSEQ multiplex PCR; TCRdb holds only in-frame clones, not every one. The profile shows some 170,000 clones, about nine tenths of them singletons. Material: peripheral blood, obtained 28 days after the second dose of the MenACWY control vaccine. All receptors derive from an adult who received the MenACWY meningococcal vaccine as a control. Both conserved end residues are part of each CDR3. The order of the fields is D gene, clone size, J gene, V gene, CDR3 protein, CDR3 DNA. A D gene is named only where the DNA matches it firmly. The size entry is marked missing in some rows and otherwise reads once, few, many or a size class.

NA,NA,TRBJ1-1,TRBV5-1,CASSTSAWDTEAFF,TGCGCCAGCAGCACCTCCGCCTGGGACACTGAAGCTTTCTTT
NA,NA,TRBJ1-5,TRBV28,CASRVANQPQHF,TGTGCCAGCAGAGTCGCAAATCAGCCCCAGCATTTT
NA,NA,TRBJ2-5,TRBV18,CASSQTQETQYF,TGTGCCAGCTCACAAACACAAGAGACCCAGTACTTC
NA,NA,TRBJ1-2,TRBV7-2,CASSLSGLANYGYTF,TGTGCCAGCAGCTTATCGGGGCTAGCTAACTATGGCTACACCTTC
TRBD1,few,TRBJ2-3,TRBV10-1,CASSRDRTDTQYF,TGCGCCAGCAGCCGGGACAGGACAGATACGCAGTATTTT
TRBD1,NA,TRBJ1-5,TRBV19,CASSIDRGTGRQPQHF,TGTGCCAGTAGTATAGATCGTGGGACAGGGCGTCAGCCCCAGCATTTT
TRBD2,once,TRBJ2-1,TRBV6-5,CASRPTSGRAGEQFF,TGTGCCAGCAGGCCGACTAGCGGGAGGGCCGGAGAGCAGTTCTTC
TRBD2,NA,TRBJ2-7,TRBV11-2,CASSRTSGYEQYF,TGTGCCAGCAGCAGGACTAGCGGGTACGAGCAGTACTTC
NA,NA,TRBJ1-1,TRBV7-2,CASSDYRVGTEAFF,TGTGCCAGCAGCGACTACAGGGTAGGGACTGAAGCTTTCTTT
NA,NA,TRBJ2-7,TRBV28,CASRSNPGPNYEQYF,TGTGCCAGCAGGTCTAATCCGGGACCCAACTACGAGCAGTACTTC
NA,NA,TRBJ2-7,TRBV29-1,CSVVGNSYEQYF,TGCAGCGTTGTAGGCAACTCCTACGAGCAGTACTTC
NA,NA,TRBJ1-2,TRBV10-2,CASSTEGRGYTF,TGCGCCAGCAGTACGGAGGGGAGGGGCTACACCTTC
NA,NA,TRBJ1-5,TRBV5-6,CASSLLEGTDLNQPQHF,TGTGCCAGCAGCCTGTTGGAAGGGACCGACCTTAATCAGCCCCAGCATTTT
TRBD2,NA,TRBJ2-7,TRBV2,CASVAGEAHEQYF,TGTGCCAGCGTAGCGGGAGAGGCGCACGAGCAGTACTTC
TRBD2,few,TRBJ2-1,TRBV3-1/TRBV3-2,CASSQVSLAGDRLGRNEQFF,TGTGCCAGCAGCCAAGTTTCCCTAGCGGGAGACCGGCTGGGGCGGAATGAGCAGTTCTTC
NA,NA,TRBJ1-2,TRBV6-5,CASSLRGDGYTF,TGTGCCAGCAGCCTTCGGGGAGATGGCTACACCTTC
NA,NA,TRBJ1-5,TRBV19,CASRGWGSGPQHF,TGTGCCAGTAGAGGTTGGGGCTCGGGGCCCCAGCATTTT
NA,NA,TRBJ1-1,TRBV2,CASSLTGWAFF,TGTGCCAGCTCCCTAACGGGCTGGGCTTTCTTT
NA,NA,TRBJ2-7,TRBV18,CASSPGQLAYEQYF,TGTGCCAGCTCACCGGGCCAGCTAGCCTACGAGCAGTACTTC
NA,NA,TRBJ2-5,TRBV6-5,CASTGPGRGEETQYF,TGTGCCAGCACGGGCCCCGGCAGGGGTGAAGAGACCCAGTACTTC
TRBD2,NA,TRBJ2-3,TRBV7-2,CASSLNGGRYTQYF,TGTGCCAGCAGCTTAAACGGGGGGAGGTATACGCAGTATTTT
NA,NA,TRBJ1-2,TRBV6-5,CASSYSGLMGYTF,TGTGCCAGCAGTTATTCAGGGCTTATGGGCTACACCTTC
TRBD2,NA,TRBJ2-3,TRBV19,CATGLAGRTDTQYF,TGTGCCACTGGACTAGCGGGGCGCACAGATACGCAGTATTTT
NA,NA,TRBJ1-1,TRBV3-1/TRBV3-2,CASSPGVGVNTEAFF,TGTGCCAGCAGTCCAGGGGTGGGGGTGAACACTGAAGCTTTCTTT
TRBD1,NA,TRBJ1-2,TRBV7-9,CASTGKQGADGYTF,TGTGCCAGCACCGGAAAACAGGGGGCTGACGGCTACACCTTC
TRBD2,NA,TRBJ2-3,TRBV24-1,CATSDLPLAGSTDTQYF,TGTGCCACCAGTGATTTGCCGCTAGCGGGGAGCACAGATACGCAGTATTTT
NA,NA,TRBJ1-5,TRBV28,CASSWSDHPQPQHF,TGTGCCAGCAGCTGGTCAGACCATCCTCAGCCCCAGCATTTT
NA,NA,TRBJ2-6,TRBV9,CASSARRYDSWANVLTF,TGTGCCAGCAGCGCCCGGAGATACGACTCTTGGGCCAACGTCCTGACTTTC
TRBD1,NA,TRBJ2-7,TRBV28,CASMSGTAYEQYF,TGTGCCAGCATGTCCGGGACAGCCTACGAGCAGTACTTC
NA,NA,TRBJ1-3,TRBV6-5,CASVWGGSGNTIYF,TGTGCCAGCGTTTGGGGAGGATCTGGAAACACCATATATTTT
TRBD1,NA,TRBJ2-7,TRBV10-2,CASRPGQVYEQYF,TGCGCCAGCAGGCCGGGACAGGTCTACGAGCAGTACTTC
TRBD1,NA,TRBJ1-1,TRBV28,CASSRTTGWGSYTEAFF,TGTGCCAGCAGTCGGACGACAGGGTGGGGAAGTTACACTGAAGCTTTCTTT
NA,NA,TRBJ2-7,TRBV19,CASSSVTVSYEQYF,TGTGCCAGTAGTTCCGTGACAGTGAGCTACGAGCAGTACTTC
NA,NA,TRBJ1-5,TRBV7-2,CASSEQVSNQPQHF,TGTGCCAGCAGCGAACAAGTGAGCAATCAGCCCCAGCATTTT
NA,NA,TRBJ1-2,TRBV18,CASSPSRANYGYTF,TGTGCCAGCTCACCATCTAGGGCTAACTATGGCTACACCTTC
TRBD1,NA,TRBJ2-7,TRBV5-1,CASSLEGTGAYEQYF,TGCGCCAGCAGCTTGGAAGGGACAGGGGCCTACGAGCAGTACTTC
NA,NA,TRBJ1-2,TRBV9,CASSATGTNYGYTF,TGTGCCAGCAGCGCGACGGGGACTAACTATGGCTACACCTTC
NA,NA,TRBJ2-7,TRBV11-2,CASSLTGQGGYEQYF,TGTGCCAGCAGCTTAACGGGTCAGGGAGGTTACGAGCAGTACTTC
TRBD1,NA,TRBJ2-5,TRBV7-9,CASRKGQGSETQYF,TGTGCCAGCAGGAAGGGACAGGGGAGCGAGACCCAGTACTTC
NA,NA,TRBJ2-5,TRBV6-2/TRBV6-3,CASSYLGSERETQYF,TGTGCCAGCAGTTACTTAGGATCGGAGAGAGAGACCCAGTACTTC
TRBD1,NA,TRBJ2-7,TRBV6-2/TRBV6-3,CASSFDRDFYEQYF,TGTGCCAGCAGTTTCGACAGGGATTTCTACGAGCAGTACTTC